This record covers a single T cell receptor (beta chain). Antigen specificity is unknown. This entry comes from a study of cytotoxic CD8 clonotypes in ibrutinib-treated CLL. The overall study: Following treatment for a median about 12 months, range 6 to 36, response samples were then taken.

Whole-study results and caveats: Clonality, elevated at ibrutinib response, dropped back toward baseline at progression.

The germline V gene encodes CDR1 MDHEN and CDR2 SYDVKM. The CDR3 extends over 14 amino acids. The V and J ends lost 6 bases and 6 bases respectively, with 18 bases between them. Clones were read by immunoSEQ multiplex PCR, and TCRdb kept only the in-frame ones, dropping some. The sample carries 130,000 or so clones, 60% to 85% recorded once. This receptor was taken from a human donor with chronic lymphocytic leukemia. Sequences were derived from PBMCs, sampled after 12 months of ibrutinib treatment. The rearrangement joins TRBV28 to TRBJ2-7; D ambiguous. The CDR3 reads CASSIRELLGEQYF. CDR3 nucleotides: TGTGCCAGCAGCATTAGGGAACTGCTCGGCGAGCAGTACTTC.